This TCR beta chain was captured by sequencing in a study of blood T cell repertoires in COVID-19. Study summary: COVID-19 samples collected from the United States, Italy and Spain covered acute and convalescent phases.

The assay was immunoSEQ multiplex PCR, and TCRdb's table has in-frame clones only and misses some. The table has about 300,000 clones, nearly 90% seen once. The V end was cut by 10 bases, the J end by 4 bases, with 13 bases between. The CDR3 loop spans 12 amino acids. In germline, CDR1 is LNHNV, CDR2 YYDKDF (reference sequence). The receptor was derived from a woman under 30 with acute COVID-19. This chain connects TRBV15 to TRBJ1-1; the D is unclear. Material for sequencing was PBMCs or T cells enriched from blood (not recorded which). The CDR3 is CAIRRVGTEAFF. Written as DNA, the CDR3 is TGTGCCATCAGACGGGTGGGCACTGAAGCTTTCTTT.